This TCR beta chain was found in a study of OX40 agonist ivuxolimab in advanced cancers. Study in general: The study gave patients intravenous ivuxolimab at 0.01 to 10 mg/kg every 2 weeks.

Using immunoSEQ multiplex PCR, the repertoire was profiled, and TCRdb retains in-frame clones only, with some absent. The data show approximately 82,000 clones, with roughly 92% seen just once and 0.6% to 0.7% held by the top ten. Germline CDR1 is MNHNS and CDR2 is SASEGT. The V end was cut by 6 bases, the J end by 6 bases, with 14 bases between. CDR3 length: 14 residues. Sequenced material: CD4+ or CD8+ T cells sorted from blood, taken in a trial of the OX40 agonist ivuxolimab. V and J are TRBV6-1 and TRBJ2-2; D is perhaps TRBD2 (6 bases). The receptor's source is an adult with an advanced solid tumor such as melanoma, head and neck, liver or kidney cancer. The CDR3 nucleotides read TGTGCCAGCAGGTTAAAAGGGGAGGCCGGGGAGCTGTTTTTT. Its translation is CASRLKGEAGELFF.